A single sample gave rise to the 14 T cell receptor beta chains below, sequenced in a study of blood T cell repertoires in COVID-19. TCRdb keeps only in-frame clones here, not all; method: immunoSEQ multiplex PCR. The sample has about 42,000 clones; just under 85% are singletons. The sequencing input was peripheral blood. Receptors originate from a man over 45 with active COVID-19.

V is TRBV5-4 and J is TRBJ1-2, with D perhaps matching TRBD1 (5 bases). Germline V gives CDR1 SGHNT, CDR2 YYREEE (reference sequence). This CDR3 spans 13 amino acids. The V and J ends lost 5 bases and 4 bases respectively, with 12 bases between them. The CDR3 coding sequence is TGTGCCAGCAGACCTAACGGGGGCTATGGCTACACCTTC. Translating it yields CASRPNGGYGYTF.

The chain employs TRBV4-2 and TRBJ2-4, with TRBD1 identical over 9 bases. With V trimmed by 2 bases and J by 2 bases, 7 bases remained unmatched. Germline CDR1 reads LGHNA; CDR2 reads YNFKEQ. CDR3 length: 17 residues. CDR3: CASSQPPGQGTKNIQYF. The CDR3 nucleotides read TGTGCCAGCAGCCAACCTCCGGGACAGGGCACCAAAAACATTCAGTACTTC.

The rearrangement links TRBV24-1 to TRBJ2-2; 9 bases line up with TRBD1. Germline V gene data show CDR1 as KGHDR and CDR2 as SFDVKD. The V segment lost 6 bases and the J segment 5 bases; nucleotides outside the gene matches: 9. The CDR3 consists of 16 residues. DNA for the CDR3: TGTGCCACCAGTTTCCAGGGACAGGGTTTGACCGGGGAGCTGTTTTTT. Translation: CATSFQGQGLTGELFF.

The table lists this clone with a count of one. This chain joins TRBV3-1 (or the pseudogene TRBV3-2) and TRBJ2-1, with D hard to call. Germline V gives CDR1 LGHDT, CDR2 YNNKEL (reference sequence). The CDR3 covers 13 residues. Between the trimmed V and J ends, which lost 1 base and 9 bases, there was a span of 10 bases. CDR3 amino acids: CASSQGPRGEQFF. The CDR3 nucleotides read TGTGCCAGCAGCCAAGGACCCAGAGGTGAGCAGTTCTTC.

The chain links TRBV7-9 to TRBJ1-2; D is unresolved. The germline V gene has CDR1 SEHNR and CDR2 FQNEAQ (reference sequence). Deletions cut 2 bases from V and 4 bases from J, with 8 bases between. The CDR3 covers 13 residues. The CDR3 loop is CASSLIEAYGYTF. CDR3 coding DNA: TGTGCCAGCAGCTTAATAGAGGCCTATGGCTACACCTTC. The whole variable domain, filled in from reference TRBV7-9 and TRBJ1-2, reads DTGVSQNPRHKITKRGQNVTFRCDPISEHNRLYWYRQTLGQGPEFLTYFQNEAQLEKSRLLSDRFSAERPKGSFSTLEIQRTEQGDSAMYLCASSLIEAYGYTFGSGTRLTVV.

This clone showed up just once. This sequence joins TRBV9 and TRBJ2-7, with D perhaps TRBD1 (6 bases). The CDR3 extends over 19 amino acids. The germline V gene encodes CDR1 SGDLS and CDR2 YYNGEE. The ends were cut back, 0 bases at V and 7 bases at J, with 29 bases in the middle. CDR3 loop: CASSVDPTTGKGDKGEQYF. CDR3 nucleotides: TGTGCCAGCAGCGTAGACCCCACTACAGGGAAGGGGGATAAGGGGGAGCAGTACTTC.

The J gene is TRBJ2-3, the V gene TRBV5-1, with D possibly being TRBD1 (6 bases). The CDR3 contains 17 residues. Germline CDR1 and CDR2: SGHRS and YFSETQ. Between the trimmed V and J ends, which lost 0 bases and 0 bases, there was a span of 14 bases. CDR3 in amino acids: CASSLASRTASTDTQYF. The CDR3 DNA sequence: TGCGCCAGCAGCTTGGCCTCAAGGACAGCTAGCACAGATACGCAGTATTTT.

This chain connects TRBV19 to TRBJ1-1; possibly TRBD1 for D (6 bases). Germline V CDR1 and CDR2: LNHDA, SQIVND (reference sequence). This CDR3 is 14 amino acids long. The V end lost 6 bases, the J end lost 0 bases, and 11 bases lay between the germline ends. CDR3 nucleotide sequence: TGTGCCAGTAGGGGAGGGACATTGAACACTGAAGCTTTCTTT. Amino acids: CASRGGTLNTEAFF.

This chain joins TRBV5-5 and TRBJ1-6; TRBD1 is a possible D gene (5 bases). CDR3 length: 16 amino acids. Deletions cut 6 bases from V and 3 bases from J, with 16 bases between. The germline V gene has CDR1 SGHKS and CDR2 YYEKEE (reference sequence). The CDR3 nucleotides are TGTGCCAGCACCAGAACCGACAGTGACTATAATTCACCCCTCCACTTT. Protein sequence: CASTRTDSDYNSPLHF.

V is TRBV6-2 or TRBV6-3 and J is TRBJ2-5; 7 nucleotides align to TRBD2. The germline V gene has CDR1 MNHEY and CDR2 SVGEGT. Trimming took 2 bases from V and 4 from J; bases not matched to a gene: 16. This CDR3 has 18 amino acids. The CDR3 coding sequence is TGTGCCAGCAGTTACGGATCTTCTAGCGGTCCGGGGATAGAGACCCAGTACTTC. Translated, it gives CASSYGSSSGPGIETQYF.

In this sample, this clone turned up a few times. V and J are TRBV6-6 and TRBJ1-2, with 9 bases matching TRBD1. Unmatched junction bases numbered 6, after V lost 6 bases and J lost 4 bases. Per germline, CDR1 MNHNY and CDR2 SVGAGI (reference sequence). The CDR3 length is 14 residues. CDR3 in amino acids: CASREQGAGYGYTF. In DNA form, the CDR3 reads TGTGCCAGCAGGGAACAGGGGGCCGGCTATGGCTACACCTTC.

The chain recombines TRBV6-2 or TRBV6-3 with TRBJ2-4; 8 bases match TRBD1. CDR3 length: 18 amino acids. After removal of 5 bases from V and 0 bases from J, the junction contained 12 bases not matched to a gene. CDR1 is MNHEY, CDR2 SVGEGT, per germline. For the CDR3, the DNA is TGTGCCAGCAGTCCCCACATGACAGGGGACGGAGCCAAAAACATTCAGTACTTC. Its translation is CASSPHMTGDGAKNIQYF.

The CDR3 DNA sequence: TGTGCCAGCTCACCCGACAGGACCCCAGGTGGCTACACCTTC. Translation gives CASSPDRTPGGYTF. The chain couples TRBV18 to TRBJ1-2, with D perhaps matching TRBD1 (6 bases). This CDR3 contains 14 residues. Between the trimmed V and J ends, which lost 3 bases and 7 bases, there was a span of 15 bases. Germline V gene data show CDR1 as KGHSH and CDR2 as LQKENI.

This clone was seen only a few times. V gene TRBV14 combines with J gene TRBJ2-3, with 10 bases fitting TRBD1. From germline, CDR1 is SGHDN and CDR2 FVKESK. The junction had 6 bases not matched to a gene; V was cut back by 2 bases and J by 7 bases. The CDR3 length is 15 residues. CDR3 amino acids: CASSQLGTGENTQYF. The CDR3 bases are TGTGCCAGCAGCCAACTAGGGACAGGGGAGAATACGCAGTATTTT.